These 18 T cell receptor beta chains came from one sample sequenced in a study of cytotoxic CD8 clonotypes in ibrutinib-treated CLL. TCRdb's copy holds only in-frame clones and misses some; the assay was immunoSEQ multiplex PCR. Of about 160,000 clones listed, nearly 90% were seen once; the top ten hold 3%. This specimen was PBMCs, taken at disease progression, from a patient treated with ibrutinib. Receptor source: a human donor with chronic lymphocytic leukemia.

This sequence joins TRBV5-1 and TRBJ1-2, with D possibly being TRBD1 (5 bases). The CDR3 runs 21 residues. Trimming cost V 4 bases and J 3 bases, with 34 bases left between them. The germline CDR1 and CDR2 sequences are SGHRS and YFSETQ. CDR3 in DNA: TGCGCCAGCAGCCCCCTACCAACCGGGATGACAGAAACCGGGGCTGACTATGGCTACACCTTC. Translated, it gives CASSPLPTGMTETGADYGYTF.

This clone was counted a single time. The chain has TRBV19 and TRBJ2-1; 7 bases map to TRBD2. The CDR3 length is 14 residues. Germline CDR1 and CDR2: LNHDA and SQIVND (reference sequence). V dropped 10 bases and J dropped 4; count of bases not matched to a gene: 10. This CDR3 is CAIGPGLRYNEQFF. The CDR3 DNA sequence: TGTGCCATAGGGCCGGGACTACGTTACAATGAGCAGTTCTTC.

Comment on this clone: One end of the junction varies from germline; a read error may be responsible. This chain links TRBV6-1 with TRBJ2-5; D gene uncertain. CDR1 and CDR2 from the germline V gene are MNHNS and SASEGT. The CDR3 runs 8 residues. This CDR3 reads CASSGVDF. In DNA form, the CDR3 reads TGTGCCAGCAGTGGGGTCGACTTC.

This chain connects TRBV11-3 to TRBJ2-4; D unclear. Trimming took 2 bases from V and 6 from J, leaving 5 bases between them. The CDR3 contains 12 residues. Germline-derived CDR1 and CDR2 are SGHNT and YENEEA. CDR3 protein: CASSLSGNIQYF. For the CDR3, the DNA is TGTGCCAGCAGCTTATCGGGAAACATTCAGTACTTC.

V and J are TRBV2 and TRBJ1-1, with TRBD1 matching 7 bases. The ends lost 6 bases at V and 6 bases at J; junction bases unmatched: 4. This CDR3 region has 12 residues. CDR1 and CDR2 from the germline V gene are SNHLY and FYNNEI. The CDR3 protein is CASRWTGAEAFF. In DNA form, the CDR3 reads TGTGCCAGCAGATGGACAGGAGCTGAAGCTTTCTTT.

The CDR3 DNA follows: TGTGCCAGCAGCGTATCGCAGGTGACTGAGGACCCCCGGGAGACCCAGTACTTC. Translated, it gives CASSVSQVTEDPRETQYF. The chain has TRBV9 and TRBJ2-5; D not certain. This CDR3 contains 18 residues. The germline V gene has CDR1 SGDLS and CDR2 YYNGEE. Trimming cost V 1 base and J 5 bases, with 24 bases left between them.

This clone was detected only once. V and J are TRBV27 and TRBJ2-7; tentative D call: TRBD1 (5 bases). Trimming took 4 bases from V and 7 from J, leaving 26 bases between them. The V gene's germline CDR1 is MNHEY and CDR2 SMNVEV (reference sequence). There are 17 residues in the CDR3. CDR3 sequence (DNA): TGTGCCAGCAGTTACTTCGTTCCGGTGCAGGGTCCGTGGGAGCAGTACTTC. It translates to CASSYFVPVQGPWEQYF.

The V call is TRBV5-3, the J call TRBJ2-7, with D tentatively TRBD1 (6 bases). TRBV5-3 falls under the ORF class, with uncertain function. The CDR3 runs to 17 residues. V was clipped by 0 bases and J by 2 bases, with 18 bases between them. The DNA of the CDR3 is TGTGCCAGAAGCTTGGTTGAAGACCCGGGACACCCCTACGAGCAGTACTTC. Translated, it gives CARSLVEDPGHPYEQYF.

In DNA, the CDR3 is TGTGCCAGCGCGGAGTCTAACTATGGCTACACCTTC. As protein: CASAESNYGYTF. The chain links TRBV5-5 to TRBJ1-2; D gene unclear. The CDR3 length is 12 residues. With 7 bases removed from V and 0 bases from J, the gap between germline ends came to 7 bases. CDR1 SGHKS and CDR2 YYEKEE come from the germline V gene (reference sequence).

This chain links TRBV30 with TRBJ2-7; perhaps TRBD2 as D (5 bases). The V gene's germline CDR1 is GTSNPN and CDR2 SVGIG (reference sequence). V gave up 0 bases and J gave up 3 bases, with 15 bases separating them. This CDR3 is 15 amino acids long. The CDR3 region is CAWSVIGGSGYEQYF. The CDR3 region has the DNA TGTGCCTGGAGTGTAATAGGCGGGTCCGGCTACGAGCAGTACTTC.

The V call is TRBV20-1, the J call TRBJ2-7, with D uncertain. This CDR3 has 11 residues. The V gene's germline CDR1 is DFQATT and CDR2 SNEGSKA (reference sequence). V lost 6 bases to trimming and J lost 1 base, with 7 bases between them. The CDR3 coding sequence is TGCAGTGCAATCGATTCCTACGAGCAGTACTTC. Encoded protein: CSAIDSYEQYF.

The chain has TRBV30 and TRBJ1-1; possible D gene TRBD1, 5 bases. V was clipped by 2 bases and J by 1 base, with 8 bases between them. This CDR3 has 13 residues. Germline CDR1 GTSNPN, CDR2 SVGIG (reference sequence). CDR3 amino acids: CAWSRQGNTEAFF. CDR3 in DNA: TGTGCCTGGAGTCGGCAGGGGAACACTGAAGCTTTCTTT.

About this clone itself: The sample contains more than one DNA sequence encoding this CDR3. The chain carries TRBV13 and TRBJ2-7; a weak D match, TRBD2 (5 bases). The length of the CDR3 is 12 residues. Germline V gene sequence: CDR1 PRHDT, CDR2 FYEKMQ (reference sequence). V lost 4 bases to trimming and J lost 3 bases, with 7 bases between them. In DNA, the CDR3 is TGTGCCAGCAGCTCCCGGGACTACGAGCAGTACTTC. This encodes CASSSRDYEQYF.

The genes are TRBV6-5 and TRBJ1-3; no firm D call. The CDR3 runs to 15 residues. Per germline, CDR1 MNHEY and CDR2 SVGAGI. Trimming pared 4 bases from V and 0 bases from J, leaving 10 bases between. The CDR3 nucleotides are TGTGCCAGCAGTTGGGAGTTAGGCTCTGGAAACACCATATATTTT. Translation: CASSWELGSGNTIYF.

The genes are TRBV6-6 and TRBJ1-5, with a weak D call TRBD1 (6 bases). Germline loops: CDR1 MNHNY, CDR2 SVGAGI (reference sequence). Trimming shortened V by 6 bases and J by 6 bases, and 12 bases separated the two germline ends. The CDR3 is 13 residues long. The CDR3 reads CASSRSGAQPQHF. The CDR3 DNA is TGTGCCAGCAGCCGTTCAGGGGCTCAGCCCCAGCATTTT.

This sequence joins TRBV5-1 and TRBJ1-4, with D perhaps TRBD1 (5 bases). Trimming shortened V by 0 bases and J by 8 bases, and 17 bases separated the two germline ends. Germline CDR1 and CDR2: SGHRS and YFSETQ. The CDR3 loop spans 16 amino acids. The CDR3 region is CASSLAYQGVREKLFF. DNA of the CDR3: TGCGCCAGCAGCTTGGCCTATCAGGGAGTAAGGGAAAAACTGTTTTTT.

The chain carries TRBV10-3 and TRBJ2-1, with D tentatively TRBD2 (5 bases). Trimming took 2 bases from V and 9 from J, leaving 8 bases between them. In germline, CDR1 is ENHRY, CDR2 SYGVKD. There are 12 residues in the CDR3. CDR3 sequence reads: CAISEGGTEQFF. In nucleotides, the CDR3 is TGTGCCATCAGTGAGGGAGGCACTGAGCAGTTCTTC.

The chain carries TRBV18 and TRBJ2-1; maybe TRBD2 (6 bases). Germline V lookup: CDR1 KGHSH, CDR2 LQKENI. This CDR3 comprises 15 residues. The V and J ends lost 0 bases and 7 bases respectively, with 13 bases between them. The chain's CDR3 is CASSPPPGEGNEQFF. The DNA for the CDR3 is TGTGCCAGCTCACCACCCCCGGGAGAGGGTAATGAGCAGTTCTTC.